There are many counts of the clone carrying this T cell receptor (beta chain). Its antigen is undetermined. This entry is derived from a study of blood T cells in healthy people across ages. General observations from the study: The study regarded diversity estimates from one million T cells as underestimates. Older age coincided with a roughly linear decline in TCR beta diversity per million T cells.

Sample-barcoded 5' priming and a J-beta primer mix drove a second PCR of about 6 to 12 cycles. In TCRdb, the 5' RACE reads were re-called with MiXCR into one record per CDR3 protein. Of 600,000 or so distinct CDR3 sequences in the sample, around 31% were seen once. The receptor was isolated from a woman older than 75 in good health. Source material: blood.

The CDR3 bases are TGTGCCAGCAGTCTCCACGCCCAGGGCGGGTACGAGCAGTACTTC. This encodes CASSLHAQGGYEQYF. The genes are TRBV6-2 or TRBV6-3 and TRBJ2-7; either TRBD1 or TRBD2 may supply D (5 bases each). CDR3 size: 15 residues. With 5 bases removed from V and 4 bases from J, the gap between germline ends came to 18 bases. Germline CDR1 is MNHEY and CDR2 is SVGEGT.